The 4 T cell receptor beta chains below all came from one sample that was sequenced in a study of blood T cell repertoires in COVID-19. This table comes from immunoSEQ multiplex PCR, and its TCRdb copy is limited to in-frame clones, with some not included. The sample records more than 90,000 clones, 87% being singletons. Sequenced: peripheral blood. Receptor source: a woman in her sixties with COVID-19, enrolled during active disease.

The V and J genes are TRBV10-2 and TRBJ2-1; 8 positions agree with TRBD2. This CDR3 has 15 residues. CDR1 WSHSY and CDR2 SAAADI come from the germline V gene. Trimming took 6 bases from V and 1 from J; bases not matched to a gene: 5. CDR3 sequence reads: CASRLAAMSYNEQFF. As DNA, the CDR3 is TGCGCCAGCAGACTAGCGGCCATGTCCTACAATGAGCAGTTCTTC.

The rearrangement uses TRBV15 and TRBJ1-1; D possibly corresponds to TRBD1 (6 bases). This CDR3 comprises 14 residues. Germline V gives CDR1 LNHNV, CDR2 YYDKDF (reference sequence). Deletions cut 2 bases from V and 5 bases from J, with 12 bases between. CDR3 nucleotides: TGTGCCACCAGCAGACATCAGGGGATGACTGAAGCTTTCTTT. As protein: CATSRHQGMTEAFF. Combining the CDR3 with reference TRBV15 and TRBJ1-1 gives the whole variable domain DAMVIQNPRYQVTQFGKPVTLSCSQTLNHNVMYWYQQKSSQAPKLLFHYYDKDFNNEADTPDNFQSRRPNTSFCFLDIRSPGLGDTAMYLCATSRHQGMTEAFFGQGTRLTVV.

The chain employs TRBV7-6 and TRBJ1-1; D ambiguous. In germline, CDR1 is SGHVS, CDR2 FNYEAQ. The CDR3 covers 13 residues. V was trimmed by 4 bases and J by 0 bases, leaving 6 bases between them. The CDR3 region has the DNA TGTGCCAGCAGCTCCTTATTGAACACTGAAGCTTTCTTT. This sequence encodes CASSSLLNTEAFF. Together with reference TRBV7-6 and TRBJ1-1, the CDR3 gives the full variable domain: GAGVSQSPRYKVTKRGQDVALRCDPISGHVSLYWYRQALGQGPEFLTYFNYEAQQDKSGLPNDRFSAERPEGSISTLTIQRTEQRDSAMYRCASSSLLNTEAFFGQGTRLTVV.

The chain joins TRBV6-2 or TRBV6-3 to TRBJ2-2, with TRBD2 matching 15 bases. CDR1 and CDR2 from the germline V gene are MNHEY and SVGEGT. V lost 6 bases, J lost 2 bases, and 4 bases stayed unmatched. The CDR3 is made up of 17 amino acids. CDR3 in amino acids: CASSRGLAGGNTGELFF. The CDR3, as DNA: TGTGCCAGCAGCCGGGGACTAGCGGGGGGAAACACCGGGGAGCTGTTTTTT.